Listed below are T cell receptor beta chains from one sample, sequenced in a study of T-cell memory formation after mild COVID-19. TCRdb redid the calling of the 5' RACE reads with MiXCR, one entry per CDR3 protein. The table has some 280,000 distinct CDR3 sequences, 16% seen once. The sequenced material came from PBMCs or a T cell subset sorted from them (not recorded which). The receptors stem from a man aged 18 to 30 who had mild COVID-19 (a few samples of this study predate the infection). Cell type and time point are not known. Each CDR3 is given with its conserved first and last residue. The D gene is left open where the match is weak. Only some rows state a clone size, as once, few, many or a class for expanded clones.

j_call	clone_size	v_call	d_call	cdr3_nt	cdr3_aa
TRBJ2-1	many	TRBV5-1	TRBD1	TGCGCCAGCAGCTTGGCCGGTACAGGGGGACCCTCCTACAATGAGCAGTTCTTC	CASSLAGTGGPSYNEQFF
TRBJ1-6	few	TRBV28	.	TGTGCCAGCAGTATATTTTCAGGACGGGGGTCACCCCTCCACTTT	CASSIFSGRGSPLHF
TRBJ1-5	.	TRBV5-8	.	TGTGCCAGCAGCTTTCGGACATCTCCCATCGGGCAGCCCCAGCATTTT	CASSFRTSPIGQPQHF
TRBJ2-3	few	TRBV20-1	TRBD2	TGCAGTGCGAGATCGGGACTAGCGGGGGGTAGCACAGATACGCAGTATTTT	CSARSGLAGGSTDTQYF
TRBJ1-6	.	TRBV6-5	.	TGTGCCAGCAGTTACTTGTGGTCCTATAATTCACCCCTCCACTTT	CASSYLWSYNSPLHF
TRBJ1-2	.	TRBV4-1	.	TGCGCCAGCAGCCAAGACGGAGGCAGGGTGGGTGGCTACACCTTC	CASSQDGGRVGGYTF
TRBJ1-5	.	TRBV3-1	TRBD1	TGTGCCAGCAGCCAAGGCGGACAGGAGAATCAGCCCCAGCATTTT	CASSQGGQENQPQHF
TRBJ2-2	.	TRBV27	.	TGTGCCAGCACCCCTCAGGGACACAACACCGGGGAGCTGTTTTTT	CASTPQGHNTGELFF
TRBJ1-6	few	TRBV7-2	TRBD1	TGTGCCAGCAGCTTAGGTGGGACAGGGGGCTCACCCCTCCACTTT	CASSLGGTGGSPLHF
TRBJ2-6	many	TRBV7-3	.	TGTGCCAGCAGCTTAGTCGCAACAGGGTTCTCTGGGGCCAACGTCCTGACTTTC	CASSLVATGFSGANVLTF
TRBJ2-3	few	TRBV18	TRBD2	TGTGCCAGCTCACTCTATCCACTAGCGGGTCTTTACACAGATACGCAGTATTTT	CASSLYPLAGLYTDTQYF
TRBJ1-4	.	TRBV4-3	.	TGCGCCAGCAGCCAAGCTCCGTGGGGCAATGAAAAACTGTTTTTT	CASSQAPWGNEKLFF
TRBJ1-5	few	TRBV27	.	TGTGCCAGCAGTTTAATGCGGGGTCAGCCCCAGCATTTT	CASSLMRGQPQHF
TRBJ1-1	.	TRBV12-3/TRBV12-4	TRBD1	TGTGCCAGCAGCTTACAGGGGTCGAACACTGAAGCTTTATTT	CASSLQGSNTEALF
TRBJ2-5	.	TRBV28	TRBD1	TGTGCCAGCTGGAGGACAGGGTTGGAAGAGACCCAGTACTTC	CASWRTGLEETQYF
TRBJ2-1	few	TRBV11-2	TRBD2	TGTGCCAGCAGCTTTGGCGGGGGGGAATACAATGAGCAGTTCTTC	CASSFGGGEYNEQFF